This passage covers 20 T cell receptor beta chains from one sample sequenced in a study of OX40 agonist ivuxolimab in advanced cancers. Assay used: immunoSEQ multiplex PCR; TCRdb lists only in-frame clones, some missing. The repertoire includes some 35,000 clones, 85% of them detected once, and less than 45% sits in the top ten. The sample in question was CD4+ or CD8+ T cells sorted from blood, obtained in a trial of the OX40 agonist ivuxolimab. Every receptor here comes from an adult with an advanced solid tumor such as melanoma, head and neck, liver or kidney cancer.

This clone was picked up one time. The gene calls are TRBV5-6 and TRBJ2-5, with D tentatively TRBD2 (7 bases). This CDR3 region has 14 residues. From germline, CDR1 is SGHDT and CDR2 YYEEEE. Trimming left V 0 bases short and J 4 bases short, with 10 bases between. The CDR3 here is CASSLAGGRETQYF. CDR3 nucleotide sequence: TGTGCCAGCAGCTTGGCCGGGGGGCGAGAGACCCAGTACTTC. The full variable domain, its missing parts supplied by reference TRBV5-6 and TRBJ2-5, is DAGVTQSPTHLIKTRGQQVTLRCSPKSGHDTVSWYQQALGQGPQFIFQYYEEEERQRGNFPDRFSGHQFPNYSSELNVNALLLGDSALYLCASSLAGGRETQYFGPGTRLLVL.

The chain employs TRBV19 and TRBJ2-5, with D maybe TRBD1 (5 bases). Germline V gives CDR1 LNHDA, CDR2 SQIVND (reference sequence). V gave up 5 bases and J gave up 3 bases, with 19 bases separating them. CDR3 size: 16 residues. This chain's CDR3 is CASSPSVGHLEETQYF. DNA of the CDR3: TGTGCCAGTAGTCCCTCCGTTGGACACCTAGAAGAGACCCAGTACTTC. The full variable domain, rest sourced from reference TRBV19 and TRBJ2-5, is DGGITQSPKYLFRKEGQNVTLSCEQNLNHDAMYWYRQDPGQGLRLIYYSQIVNDFQKGDIAEGYSVSREKKESFPLTVTSAQKNPTAFYLCASSPSVGHLEETQYFGPGTRLLVL.

The chain is built from TRBV9 and TRBJ1-1; no clear D. Trimming shortened V by 3 bases and J by 1 base, and 10 bases separated the two germline ends. CDR1 is SGDLS, CDR2 YYNGEE, per germline. The CDR3 extends over 14 amino acids. CDR3 DNA: TGTGCCAGCAGCGAGTTCAGAGAGAACACTGAAGCTTTCTTT. It encodes CASSEFRENTEAFF.

This chain joins TRBV5-4 and TRBJ2-2; 7 bases are a match to TRBD2. CDR3 length: 15 amino acids. Losses at the gene ends were 4 bases for V and 5 bases for J; bases not matched to a gene: 8. The germline gives CDR1 SGHNT, CDR2 YYREEE (reference sequence). The CDR3 region is CASSPRTSRTGELFF. The CDR3 region has the DNA TGTGCCAGCAGCCCCCGGACTAGTAGGACCGGGGAGCTGTTTTTT.

The V call is TRBV15, the J call TRBJ2-5; D may be TRBD1 or TRBD2 (5 bases each). This CDR3 spans 15 amino acids. With 0 bases removed from V and 1 base from J, the gap between germline ends came to 9 bases. The V gene's germline CDR1 is LNHNV and CDR2 YYDKDF (reference sequence). The CDR3 loop reads CATSRDQGRQETQYF. The CDR3 region has the DNA TGTGCCACCAGCAGAGACCAGGGACGCCAAGAGACCCAGTACTTC.

The J gene is TRBJ2-1, the V gene TRBV28, with TRBD1 matching over 7 bases. Germline loops: CDR1 MDHEN, CDR2 SYDVKM. The CDR3 is 15 amino acids. V trimming: 6 bases; J trimming: 4 bases; junction bases outside the gene matches: 9. The CDR3: CASSYTGEPYNEQFF. In DNA, the CDR3 is TGTGCCAGCAGCTACACAGGGGAACCTTACAATGAGCAGTTCTTC. The full variable domain, with the rest looked up from reference TRBV28 and TRBJ2-1, is DVKVTQSSRYLVKRTGEKVFLECVQDMDHENMFWYRQDPGLGLRLIYFSYDVKMKEKGDIPEGYSVSREKKERFSLILESASTNQTSMYLCASSYTGEPYNEQFFGPGTRLTVL.

J is TRBJ2-7 and V is TRBV25-1; D is perhaps TRBD2 (6 bases). CDR1 MGHDK and CDR2 SYGVNS come from the germline V gene. This CDR3 comprises 14 residues. The V end was cut by 1 base, the J end by 3 bases, with 10 bases between. Here the CDR3 DNA reads TGTGCCAGCAGTGAATCGGGGGTTGGCTACGAGCAGTACTTC. This translates into CASSESGVGYEQYF.

This chain uses TRBV2 with TRBJ1-5; D not resolved. This CDR3 spans 13 amino acids. The germline V gene has CDR1 SNHLY and CDR2 FYNNEI. The V and J ends lost 4 bases and 1 base respectively, with 5 bases between them. The CDR3 spells CASSGRSNQPQHF. DNA for the CDR3: TGTGCCAGCAGTGGGCGGAGCAATCAGCCCCAGCATTTT.

This clone was counted between two and nine times. This chain uses TRBV29-1 with TRBJ2-7; D perhaps matches TRBD2 (6 bases). Germline lookup yields CDR1 SQVTM and CDR2 ANQGSEA. Between the trimmed V and J ends, which lost 6 bases and 5 bases, there was a span of 11 bases. The CDR3 has 11 residues. DNA of the CDR3: TGCAGCGTGGGGGGTTCGAACGAGCAGTACTTC. Protein sequence: CSVGGSNEQYF.

This clone was detected only once. This chain joins TRBV18 and TRBJ2-1; D ambiguous. Trimming left V 3 bases short and J 8 bases short, with 5 bases between. Germline assignment: CDR1 KGHSH and CDR2 LQKENI. This CDR3 has 11 amino acids. In nucleotides, the CDR3 is TGTGCCAGCTCACCTGGCGATGAGCAGTTCTTC. This sequence encodes CASSPGDEQFF.

V gene TRBV10-1 combines with J gene TRBJ2-7, with 11 bases that match TRBD2. This CDR3 is built from 13 residues. Trimming took 6 bases from V and 6 from J; bases not matched to a gene: 4. Germline loops: CDR1 WNHNN, CDR2 SYGVQD (reference sequence). The CDR3 protein is CASSAGTSGEQYF. The CDR3 DNA follows: TGCGCCAGCAGCGCCGGGACTAGCGGCGAGCAGTACTTC.

V usage is TRBV29-1 and J usage is TRBJ2-7; a possible D gene is TRBD2 (6 bases). Germline assignment: CDR1 SQVTM and CDR2 ANQGSEA. The germline V and J ends were trimmed by 3 bases and 3 bases, with 18 bases remaining between them. The CDR3 is 15 residues long. CDR3 nucleotide sequence: TGCAGCGTTGAGAATCGCTCTCGGGGGTTCTACGAGCAGTACTTC. It encodes CSVENRSRGFYEQYF.

The rearrangement links TRBV28 to TRBJ2-3, with D unclear. With 3 bases removed from V and 5 bases from J, the gap between germline ends came to 6 bases. The CDR3 totals 12 residues. Germline V gene sequence: CDR1 MDHEN, CDR2 SYDVKM. The CDR3 protein is CASSLARDTQYF. Written as DNA, the CDR3 is TGTGCCAGCAGTTTGGCGAGAGATACGCAGTATTTT.

The genes are TRBV7-9 and TRBJ2-2; D gene uncertain. Trimming shortened V by 5 bases and J by 0 bases, and 10 bases separated the two germline ends. The CDR3 has 15 amino acids. Germline values: CDR1 SEHNR, CDR2 FQNEAQ (reference sequence). The CDR3 bases are TGTGCCAGCAGCCAGGCACAGACGAACACCGGGGAGCTGTTTTTT. Amino acid sequence: CASSQAQTNTGELFF.

DNA for the CDR3: TGTGCCACCAGCGGGTACACCACAGATACGCAGTATTTT. Its protein product is CATSGYTTDTQYF. The chain combines TRBV15 with TRBJ2-3; D is ambiguous. V gave up 5 bases and J gave up 2 bases, with 8 bases separating them. Germline V CDR1 and CDR2: LNHNV, YYDKDF (reference sequence). This CDR3 region has 13 residues.

The chain joins TRBV25-1 to TRBJ2-5, with a tentative D call TRBD2 (5 bases). Germline V gives CDR1 MGHDK, CDR2 SYGVNS. Trimming cost V 8 bases and J 4 bases, with 11 bases left between them. The CDR3 is 12 amino acids. This CDR3 is CASSRDGETQYF. As DNA, the CDR3 is TGTGCCAGCTCCCGGGATGGAGAGACCCAGTACTTC.

This rearrangement joins TRBV2 to TRBJ2-7, with D perhaps assigned TRBD1 or TRBD2 (5 bases each). Between the trimmed V and J ends, which lost 1 base and 6 bases, there was a span of 16 bases. The CDR3 loop spans 15 amino acids. CDR1 and CDR2 (germline): SNHLY, FYNNEI. CDR3 loop: CASSEEARGTGEQYF. The CDR3 DNA is TGTGCCAGCAGTGAAGAAGCTCGGGGCACGGGCGAGCAGTACTTC.

The chain carries TRBV25-1 and TRBJ2-2; a weak D match, TRBD2 (5 bases). Germline V gene lookup returns CDR1 MGHDK and CDR2 SYGVNS. Trimming stripped 9 bases from V and 6 bases from J, with 20 bases between. This CDR3 is built from 15 residues. Here the CDR3 reads CASSSVSGEAGELFF. The CDR3, as DNA: TGTGCCAGTAGTAGCGTCAGTGGTGAAGCCGGGGAGCTGTTTTTT.

The chain couples TRBV30 to TRBJ2-2, with 7 bases that match TRBD2. Looked up from germline, CDR1 is GTSNPN and CDR2 is SVGIG (reference sequence). V was pared by 2 bases and J by 5 bases, with 5 bases of the junction left unmatched. The CDR3 loop spans 14 amino acids. The CDR3 is CAWSRAGRTGELFF. DNA of the CDR3: TGTGCCTGGAGTCGGGCCGGGAGGACCGGGGAGCTGTTTTTT. Full variable domain (rest looked up from reference TRBV30 and TRBJ2-2): SQTIHQWPATLVQPVGSPLSLECTVEGTSNPNLYWYRQAAGRGLQLLFYSVGIGQISSEVPQNLSASRPQDRQFILSSKKLLLSDSGFYLCAWSRAGRTGELFFGEGSRLTVL.

In regard to this clone: The sample holds other DNA sequences that translate to the same CDR3. The chain carries TRBV5-1 and TRBJ2-2; D not resolved. The CDR3 covers 12 residues. Germline assignment: CDR1 SGHRS and CDR2 YFSETQ. Trimming took off 2 bases at V and 5 bases at J, with 4 bases between the two ends. In nucleotides, the CDR3 is TGCGCCAGCAGCTTAGAGACCGGGGAGCTGTTTTTT. It codes for CASSLETGELFF.